The entry that follows covers one T cell receptor beta chain sequence. The sample originates from a study of shared clonotypes between healthy human individuals. For the study at large: Donors consisted of two women and a few men between 18 and 49.

CDR1 and CDR2 from the germline V gene are SGHTA and FQGTGA. The CDR3 spans 15 residues. After removal of 5 bases from V and 2 bases from J, the junction contained 7 bases not matched to a gene. The authors loaded about 200 ng DNA, 25,000 to 30,000 T cell genomes, into sorted-subset replicate PCRs. Profiled with immunoSEQ multiplex PCR; TCRdb holds only in-frame clones, not every one. Counted here are 850,000 to 1,100,000 clones, approximately 80% occurring once; the ten biggest clones make up 0.89%. The chain employs TRBV7-3 and TRBJ2-3, with 7 bases lining up with TRBD2. The receptor's source is a man between 18 and 35 years old in good health. Some clones in this sample may be carry-over from other donors' samples. Sequenced material: memory CD4+ T cells from PBMCs. The sample's subset: CD45RA-negative fraction. This CDR3 is CASSASSGPTDTQYF. The CDR3 coding sequence is TGTGCCAGCAGCGCCTCTAGCGGACCCACAGATACGCAGTATTTT.